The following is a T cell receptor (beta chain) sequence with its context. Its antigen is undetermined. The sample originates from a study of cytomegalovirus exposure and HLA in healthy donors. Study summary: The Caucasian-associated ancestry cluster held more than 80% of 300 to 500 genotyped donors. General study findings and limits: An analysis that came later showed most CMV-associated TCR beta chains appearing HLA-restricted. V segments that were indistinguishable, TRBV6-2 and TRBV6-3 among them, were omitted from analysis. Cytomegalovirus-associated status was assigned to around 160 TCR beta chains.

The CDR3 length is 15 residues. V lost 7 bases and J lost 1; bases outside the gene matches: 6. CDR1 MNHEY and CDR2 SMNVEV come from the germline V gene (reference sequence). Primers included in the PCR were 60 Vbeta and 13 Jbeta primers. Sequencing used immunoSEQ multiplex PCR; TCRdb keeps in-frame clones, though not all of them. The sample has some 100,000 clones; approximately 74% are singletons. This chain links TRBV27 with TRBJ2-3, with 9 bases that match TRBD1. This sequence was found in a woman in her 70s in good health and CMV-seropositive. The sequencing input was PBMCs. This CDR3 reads CASTGQGDGTDTQYF. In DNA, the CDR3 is TGTGCCAGCACGGGACAGGGTGATGGCACAGATACGCAGTATTTT.